The rows below give T cell receptor beta chains drawn from one sample of a study of cytomegalovirus exposure and HLA in healthy donors. Repertoires were generated with immunoSEQ multiplex PCR, while TCRdb's copy carries only in-frame clones and drops some. The sample has hundreds of thousands of clones; 60% to 85% are singletons. The sample taken for sequencing was PBMCs. All receptors derive from a man aged 40-49 years in good health and CMV-seronegative. Each CDR3 is given with its conserved first and last residue. A D gene is named only where the DNA matches it firmly. Clone sizes are given selectively: once, few, many, or a class where the clone is expanded.

V gene	clone size	J gene	D gene	CDR3 DNA	CDR3 protein
TRBV6-4	NA	TRBJ1-5	NA	TGTGCCAGCAGTTGGACAGATAGCAATCAGCCCCAGCATTTT	CASSWTDSNQPQHF
TRBV30	NA	TRBJ1-2	NA	TGTGCCTTCGCTTCAGGGCAGGAATATGGCTACACCTTC	CAFASGQEYGYTF
TRBV6-6	NA	TRBJ2-1	NA	TGTGCCAGCAGTTACGGGGAGCACAATGAGCAGTTCTTC	CASSYGEHNEQFF
TRBV27	NA	TRBJ2-7	TRBD2	TGTGCCAGCAGTTTCGAAGCGGGAGGACCCTACGAGCAGTACTTC	CASSFEAGGPYEQYF
TRBV18	NA	TRBJ1-2	NA	TGTGCCAGCTCATTTTACAGGGCTACTAACTATGGCTACACCTTC	CASSFYRATNYGYTF
TRBV7-9	NA	TRBJ2-7	TRBD1	TGTGCCAGCAGCTTAGGGACAGGGGGCCACGAGCAGTACTTC	CASSLGTGGHEQYF
TRBV4-2	NA	TRBJ2-7	NA	TGTGCCAGCAGCCAGGCGGGCTACGAGCAGTACTTC	CASSQAGYEQYF
TRBV9	NA	TRBJ2-1	NA	TGTGCCAGCAGCTTTCGGACAGACAACAATGAGCAGTTCTTC	CASSFRTDNNEQFF
TRBV7-2	NA	TRBJ1-5	NA	TGTGCCAGCAGCCAGGACTATAGCAATCAGCCCCAGCATTTT	CASSQDYSNQPQHF
TRBV18	NA	TRBJ1-1	NA	TGTGCCAGCTCACCACCGACAACCTCGAACACTGAAGCTTTCTTT	CASSPPTTSNTEAFF
TRBV11-2	NA	TRBJ2-3	TRBD2	TGTGCCAGCAGCTTCCGGCTGGGGACTAGCGGGAGTGGTACGCAGTATTTT	CASSFRLGTSGSGTQYF
TRBV6-4	NA	TRBJ2-7	TRBD1	TGTGCCAGCAGTCCGGGACAGGGGGCCCACGAGCAGTACTTC	CASSPGQGAHEQYF
TRBV7-8	NA	TRBJ2-6	NA	TGTGCCAGCAGCTTAGAGTCCCACACTGGGGCCAACGTCCTGACTTTC	CASSLESHTGANVLTF
TRBV19	once	TRBJ2-1	TRBD2	TGTGCCAGTAGTCGACTAGCGGGGGGGCTGACGAATGAGCAGTTCTTC	CASSRLAGGLTNEQFF
TRBV2	once	TRBJ1-1	TRBD1	TGTGCCAGCCGACAGGGTGGTACTGAAGCTTTCTTT	CASRQGGTEAFF
TRBV9	NA	TRBJ1-5	TRBD1	TGTGCCAGCAGCGTAGGACAGGGGGCTGGTCAGCCCCAGCATTTT	CASSVGQGAGQPQHF
TRBV5-1	NA	TRBJ2-3	NA	TGCGCCAGCAGCTCCCAGGGGAGAAGCACAGATACGCAGTATTTT	CASSSQGRSTDTQYF
TRBV6-5	NA	TRBJ1-1	TRBD1	TGTGCCAGCAGCCCTGGGACAGGGGTCACTGAAGCTTTCTTT	CASSPGTGVTEAFF
TRBV5-5	NA	TRBJ1-2	NA	TGTGCCAGCAGCTCCGGGGGAGCAGGACCCTATGGCTACACCTTC	CASSSGGAGPYGYTF
TRBV28	NA	TRBJ1-2	TRBD1	TGTGCCAGCAGTCAAAGACAGGGGGTCGTTTATGGCTACACCTTC	CASSQRQGVVYGYTF
TRBV5-1	NA	TRBJ1-2	TRBD1	TGCGCCAGCAGCTGGTTACAGGGGGCCGGGAGCTACACCTTC	CASSWLQGAGSYTF
TRBV7-3	NA	TRBJ2-1	TRBD1	TGTGCCAGCAGCCCCGGGTGGGGGACAGGGTCCTACAATGAGCAGTTCTTC	CASSPGWGTGSYNEQFF
TRBV14	few	TRBJ2-1	NA	TGTGCCAGCAGCCAGAGCTCCTACAATGAGCAGTTCTTC	CASSQSSYNEQFF
TRBV19	NA	TRBJ1-5	TRBD1	TGTGCCAGTAGTATAGATGGGACAGGGAACCAGCCCCAGCATTTT	CASSIDGTGNQPQHF
TRBV5-1	NA	TRBJ2-4	NA	TGCGCCAGCAGCTTGGGATCAGGGGAGGGCATTCAGTACTTC	CASSLGSGEGIQYF
TRBV18	NA	TRBJ1-2	NA	TGTGCCAGCTCACCAGGCCGCCGTAACTATGGCTACACCTTC	CASSPGRRNYGYTF
TRBV7-8	few	TRBJ2-5	TRBD1	TGTGCCAGCAGCTCGGGACAGCCAGAGACCCAGTACTTC	CASSSGQPETQYF
TRBV4-1	NA	TRBJ1-2	NA	TGCGCCAGCAGCTACCTGACATCCGGTAACTATGGCTACACCTTC	CASSYLTSGNYGYTF
TRBV19	NA	TRBJ1-5	NA	TGTGCCAGTAGGGCAACAGGGTATCAGCCCCAGCATTTT	CASRATGYQPQHF
TRBV9	NA	TRBJ2-7	NA	TGTGCCAGCAGCTCCAACTTGGGAGTCGGCGAGCAGTACTTC	CASSSNLGVGEQYF
TRBV4-1	NA	TRBJ2-5	NA	TGCGCCAGCAGCCAAGCGCCGGGTACCGCCCAAGAGACCCAGTACTTC	CASSQAPGTAQETQYF
TRBV28	NA	TRBJ2-7	TRBD1	TGTGCCAGCAGTGCCGCCGGGACAGGGGTCCACGAGCAGTACTTC	CASSAAGTGVHEQYF
TRBV28	NA	TRBJ1-1	NA	TGTGCCAGCAGACAAGGTAGGGGCCATTACTCTGAAGCTTTCTTT	CASRQGRGHYSEAFF
TRBV9	NA	TRBJ2-2	NA	TGTGCCTCGACCCGACTTGCCTTTAGATCAAACACCGGGGAGCTGTTTTTT	CASTRLAFRSNTGELFF
TRBV11-2	NA	TRBJ1-5	NA	TGTGCCAGCAGCCCTACCGGGGGGCAAAATCAGCCCCAGCATTTT	CASSPTGGQNQPQHF
TRBV27	NA	TRBJ2-5	TRBD2	TGTGCCAGCAGCCCTCGGGCTAGCGGGATGTTTCAAGAGACCCAGTACTTC	CASSPRASGMFQETQYF
TRBV19	NA	TRBJ1-3	TRBD1	TGTGCCAGTAGTATCCAGGCGGCAGGGGGCTCACCTTACTCTGGAAACACCATATATTTT	CASSIQAAGGSPYSGNTIYF
TRBV5-5	few	TRBJ2-2	TRBD1	TGTGCCAGCAGCTTGATCCCCGGACAGGGTGGAGGCGGGGAGCTGTTTTTT	CASSLIPGQGGGGELFF
TRBV6-5	NA	TRBJ1-1	NA	TGTGCCAGCAGTCCCCCGGGAAACACTGAAGCTTTCTTT	CASSPPGNTEAFF
TRBV2	NA	TRBJ2-7	TRBD1	TGTGCCAGCGCGACAGGGAGCTCCTACGAGCAGTACTTC	CASATGSSYEQYF
TRBV23-1	NA	TRBJ2-3	TRBD2	TGCGCCAGCAGATTCGAGCGGGGGGTTGGGGCAGATACGCAGTATTTT	CASRFERGVGADTQYF